The entry below gives a single TCR beta chain sequence along with its context. The data were taken from a study of blood T cell repertoires in COVID-19. Study at large: Samples representing acute and convalescent COVID-19 were sourced from the United States, Italy and Spain.

Original processing methods: Amplified reference gene primers provided the basis for estimating nucleated cell counts. Clones were read by immunoSEQ multiplex PCR, and TCRdb kept only the in-frame ones, dropping some. For V, J and clone size, that table is used; D and trimming come from the DNA. Here the sample spans fewer than 250,000 clones, more than 75% being singletons. The CDR3 extends over 15 amino acids. Trimming left V 4 bases short and J 2 bases short, with 14 bases between. Germline loops: CDR1 SGHNT, CDR2 YENEEA. The chain joins TRBV11-3 to TRBJ2-5; maybe TRBD1 (6 bases). The sequence was obtained from a man aged 55 to 70 with acute or convalescent COVID-19. Sequenced: peripheral blood. CDR3 sequence reads: CASSSSRTVQETQYF. The CDR3 nucleotides are TGTGCCAGCAGCTCATCCCGGACAGTTCAAGAGACCCAGTACTTC.